These T cell receptor beta chains were read from a single sample in a study of OX40 agonist ivuxolimab in advanced cancers. Clones were sequenced by immunoSEQ multiplex PCR, and TCRdb holds only the in-frame ones, with some missing. This table holds 95,000 to 150,000 clones, 85% to 95% found once. This specimen was CD4+ or CD8+ T cells sorted from blood, taken in a trial of the OX40 agonist ivuxolimab. The receptors stem from an adult with an advanced solid tumor such as melanoma, head and neck, liver or kidney cancer. CDR3s include the opening cysteine and the closing phenylalanine or tryptophan. D genes are given only for firm matches. The size field is filled for only some rows; it gives once, few, many or a size class.

V gene	clone size	D gene	J gene	CDR3 DNA	CDR3 protein
TRBV28	.	.	TRBJ1-3	TGTGCCAGCAGTGGGGGTACGGGGCTTCGAAACACCATATATTTT	CASSGGTGLRNTIYF
TRBV12-2	.	.	TRBJ2-7	TGTGCAAGTCGCCCAGATCAGGCGGACTCCTACGAGCAGTACTTC	CASRPDQADSYEQYF
TRBV6-7	.	.	TRBJ2-2	TGTGCCAGCAGTTACCCCAGCCGGGAGAGTGCCGGGGAGCTGTTTTTT	CASSYPSRESAGELFF
TRBV10-1	.	.	TRBJ2-1	TGCGCCAGCGTCCGCGGGGTCGGGAATGAGCAGTTCTTC	CASVRGVGNEQFF
TRBV25-1	.	.	TRBJ2-3	TGTGCCGGCAGTGCAAGCCAGCGGCAACTAGATACGCAGTATTTT	CAGSASQRQLDTQYF
TRBV5-1	.	.	TRBJ2-7	TGCGCCAGCAGCATTTACGGGAGTACCTACGAGCAGTACTTC	CASSIYGSTYEQYF
TRBV18	.	TRBD1	TRBJ1-1	TGTGCCAGCTCATACCTGGGACAGGAGAACACTGAAGCTTTCTTT	CASSYLGQENTEAFF
TRBV28	few	.	TRBJ1-1	TGTGCCAGCAGTTTACTCCAGGGGCGAGCTTTCTTT	CASSLLQGRAFF
TRBV27	.	TRBD1	TRBJ2-1	TGTGCCAGCAGTTTCGCCACCCGAGGGACAGGACGGAAGGATGAGCAGTTCTTC	CASSFATRGTGRKDEQFF
TRBV2	.	.	TRBJ1-2	TGTGCCAGCAGTGAGGCAGGGACTGGTGGCTACACCTTC	CASSEAGTGGYTF
TRBV5-4	.	.	TRBJ1-6	TGTGCCAGCAGCACACCAGACAGGCCCAATTCACCCCTCCACTTT	CASSTPDRPNSPLHF
TRBV6-5	.	.	TRBJ1-5	TGTGCCAGCAGTGGAACCAGGGGTTTTCAGCCCCAGCATTTT	CASSGTRGFQPQHF
TRBV7-3	.	.	TRBJ2-1	TGTGCCAGCAGCACTCACAGGAGCAATGAGCAGTTCTTC	CASSTHRSNEQFF
TRBV4-3	.	.	TRBJ2-6	TGCGCCAGCAGCCAAGTGGACAGCGGTGGGGCCAACGTCCTGACTTTC	CASSQVDSGGANVLTF
TRBV9	.	.	TRBJ1-3	TGTGCCAGCAGCCCATCAGATGGGACAAATCCTTACTCTGGAAACACCATATATTTT	CASSPSDGTNPYSGNTIYF
TRBV5-1	.	TRBD1	TRBJ2-3	TGCGCCAGCAGCTCTTCTCCCTGGACAGGGGAAACAGATACGCAGTATTTT	CASSSSPWTGETDTQYF
TRBV7-3	.	.	TRBJ1-5	TGTGCCAGCAGCTACGGGACCTATCAGCCCCAGCATTTT	CASSYGTYQPQHF
TRBV7-3	.	.	TRBJ1-1	TGTGCCAGCAGCTCCCGGACGGGTGAAGCTTTCTTT	CASSSRTGEAFF
TRBV30	.	.	TRBJ2-1	TGTGCCTGGAGTCTTGCGACTAATGAGCAGTTCTTC	CAWSLATNEQFF
TRBV18	.	.	TRBJ2-7	TGTGCCAGCTCCCCGAGGGGGGGGTACTCCTACGAGCAGTACTTC	CASSPRGGYSYEQYF
TRBV18	.	.	TRBJ1-1	TGTGCCAGCTCACCCTCGCTAACAGGGAACACTGAAGCTTTCTTT	CASSPSLTGNTEAFF
TRBV19	.	TRBD1	TRBJ2-7	TGTGCCAGTAGTATGGGGACAGGTTTTTCCGTCCCCTACGAGCAGTACTTC	CASSMGTGFSVPYEQYF
TRBV5-1	.	TRBD2	TRBJ2-1	TGCGCCAGCAGCTACGGACTAGCGGGGGGGAGGTACAATGAGCAGTTCTTC	CASSYGLAGGRYNEQFF
TRBV11-3	.	TRBD1	TRBJ2-5	TGTGCCAGCAGCTCAAGGGGACAGGGGCAAGAGACCCAGTACTTC	CASSSRGQGQETQYF
TRBV7-3	.	.	TRBJ2-3	TGTGCCAGCAGCCATGGGGTCACAGATACGCAGTATTTT	CASSHGVTDTQYF
TRBV5-1	.	.	TRBJ1-2	TGCGCCAGCAGCTTGGCGGGCAGTAACTATGGCTACACCTTC	CASSLAGSNYGYTF
TRBV11-2	.	TRBD2	TRBJ2-5	TGTGCCAGCAGCCTGGGACTAGCTTTGGAGACCCAGTACTTC	CASSLGLALETQYF